This TCR beta chain was documented in a study of blood T cell repertoires in COVID-19. This table comes from immunoSEQ multiplex PCR, and its TCRdb copy is limited to in-frame clones, with some not included. The table lists more than 100,000 clones, approximately 83% of them singletons. The sequencing sample was made of peripheral blood. This clonotype was obtained from a woman in her fifties or sixties with acute or convalescent COVID-19.

The DNA for the CDR3 is TGTGCCAGCAGCTTATCCAGGACTAGCGGTTCAGATACGCAGTATTTT. It encodes CASSLSRTSGSDTQYF. The rearrangement uses TRBV13 and TRBJ2-3; 10 bases are shared with TRBD2. This CDR3 contains 16 residues. V trimming: 2 bases; J trimming: 4 bases; junction bases outside the gene matches: 6. CDR1 and CDR2 (germline): PRHDT, FYEKMQ (reference sequence).